This T cell receptor beta chain was observed in a study of T cells in Graves' hyperthyroidism and ophthalmopathy. This clonotype was counted at least ten times. The TCR beta CDR3 regions underwent amplification using RNA transcripts as the source. First-round RT-PCR with HTBI primers amplified the TCR CDR3 region. One entry per CDR3 protein, called by TCRdb with MiXCR from the multiplex PCR reads. The sample yields 300,000 to 350,000 distinct CDR3 sequences, around a fifth seen once. Germline V gene data show CDR1 as SGDLS and CDR2 as YYNGEE. With 3 bases clipped from V and 7 bases from J, the junction kept 6 bases outside the gene matches. The CDR3 extends over 15 amino acids.

Sequencing used blood. The sequence was collected from a woman between 45 and 60 years old with Graves' hyperthyroidism. This chain connects TRBV9 to TRBJ1-4; 10 bases are a match to TRBD1. CDR3 amino acids: CASSAYRDRGEKLFF. In nucleotides, the CDR3 is TGTGCCAGCAGCGCCTACCGGGACAGGGGTGAAAAACTGTTTTTT.